Presented here are 16 T cell receptor beta chains from one specimen sequenced in a study of T cell responses to AZD1222 COVID-19 vaccine. Sequencing was performed with immunoSEQ multiplex PCR; in TCRdb, only in-frame clones are kept and a portion is missing. The sample records approximately 160,000 clones, approximately 90% being singletons. The input for sequencing was peripheral blood, taken on day 0 of AZD1222 vaccination. The receptor set was obtained from an adult in good health.

The V and J genes are TRBV6-4 and TRBJ2-1; D might be TRBD1 or TRBD2, each matching 6 bases. The V and J ends lost 5 bases and 9 bases respectively, with 14 bases between them. Germline V gene lookup returns CDR1 MRHNA and CDR2 SNTAGT. The CDR3 covers 13 residues. CDR3 loop: CASSPDGGREQFF. CDR3 coding DNA: TGTGCCAGCAGTCCCGACGGGGGCCGTGAGCAGTTCTTC.

V usage is TRBV2 and J usage is TRBJ2-2, with no clear D. Trimming left V 5 bases short and J 2 bases short, with 12 bases between. The CDR3 runs to 15 residues. Germline V CDR1 and CDR2: SNHLY, FYNNEI. This CDR3 is CASSQEGPNTGELFF. In DNA form, the CDR3 reads TGTGCCAGCAGTCAAGAAGGACCCAACACCGGGGAGCTGTTTTTT. Full variable domain (remainder filled in from reference TRBV2 and TRBJ2-2): EPEVTQTPSHQVTQMGQEVILRCVPISNHLYFYWYRQILGQKVEFLVSFYNNEISEKSEIFDDQFSVERPDGSNFTLKIRSTKLEDSAMYFCASSQEGPNTGELFFGEGSRLTVL.

V usage is TRBV19 and J usage is TRBJ1-2; 9 bases fit TRBD1. V dropped 6 bases and J dropped 8; count of bases not matched to a gene: 4. Germline V gives CDR1 LNHDA, CDR2 SQIVND (reference sequence). The CDR3 totals 12 residues. The CDR3 reads CASSGQGLGYTF. As DNA, the CDR3 is TGTGCCAGTAGCGGACAGGGGTTGGGCTACACCTTC.

This clone was picked up a small number of times. V gene TRBV29-1 combines with J gene TRBJ2-1; a possible D gene is TRBD2 (6 bases). The CDR3 contains 16 residues. From germline, CDR1 is SQVTM and CDR2 ANQGSEA. With 1 base removed from V and 5 bases from J, the gap between germline ends came to 18 bases. CDR3 protein: CSVEVGGAGSNNEQFF. The CDR3 DNA is TGCAGCGTTGAAGTTGGAGGAGCGGGTTCCAACAATGAGCAGTTCTTC.

The V call is TRBV29-1, the J call TRBJ2-1; D not certain. V gave up 0 bases and J gave up 4 bases, with 13 bases separating them. The CDR3 is 15 amino acids. Germline V gene data show CDR1 as SQVTM and CDR2 as ANQGSEA. The CDR3 loop is CSVEDTERQYNEQFF. Written as DNA, the CDR3 is TGCAGCGTTGAAGATACAGAGCGCCAGTACAATGAGCAGTTCTTC.

The chain is built from TRBV19 and TRBJ2-1; 13 nucleotides agree with TRBD2. CDR1 and CDR2 from the germline V gene are LNHDA and SQIVND (reference sequence). The CDR3 is 15 amino acids. V trimming: 7 bases; J trimming: 9 bases; junction bases outside the gene matches: 9. The CDR3 is CASKPGLAGRFEQFF. DNA for the CDR3: TGTGCCAGTAAACCGGGACTAGCGGGAAGATTTGAGCAGTTCTTC.

The chain couples TRBV7-8 to TRBJ2-7; 8 nucleotides align to TRBD2. This CDR3 contains 14 residues. Germline loops: CDR1 SGHVS, CDR2 FQNEAQ. V lost 5 bases and J lost 1; bases outside the gene matches: 4. The CDR3: CASSPGRESYEQYF. DNA of the CDR3: TGTGCCAGCAGCCCCGGGAGGGAGTCCTACGAGCAGTACTTC.

On this clone: This may stem from a read error, because a much larger clone lies one nucleotide away. This rearrangement joins TRBV19 to TRBJ1-1, with no clear D. CDR1 is LNHDA and CDR2 is SQIVND in the germline V gene (reference sequence). There are 14 residues in the CDR3. Trimming removed 4 bases from V and 5 bases from J, with 14 bases in between. The chain's CDR3 is CASSSSRTSTEAFF. DNA for the CDR3: TGTGCCAGTAGTAGTTCCAGGACCTCGACTGAAGCTTTCTTT.

The chain links TRBV6-5 to TRBJ1-6, with D perhaps TRBD1 (6 bases). The CDR3 loop spans 15 amino acids. Germline assignment: CDR1 MNHEY and CDR2 SVGAGI. V dropped 1 base and J dropped 5 bases, with 9 bases sitting between them. This chain's CDR3 is CASSYWSGDNSPLHF. For the CDR3, the DNA is TGTGCCAGCAGTTACTGGTCAGGGGATAATTCACCCCTCCACTTT.

The chain is built from TRBV5-1 and TRBJ2-7; D not certain. The CDR3 is 14 residues long. Trimming shortened V by 9 bases and J by 2 bases, and 18 bases separated the two germline ends. Germline CDR1 and CDR2: SGHRS and YFSETQ. DNA for the CDR3: TGCGCCACCAAAGTGAACCCCGCTACCTACGAGCAGTACTTC. Translating gives CATKVNPATYEQYF.

The chain combines TRBV28 with TRBJ1-4; TRBD1 matches at 7 bases. The V gene end was trimmed by 4 bases and the J gene end by 7 bases; junction bases not matched to a gene: 6. The CDR3 runs 14 residues. The germline V gene has CDR1 MDHEN and CDR2 SYDVKM. The CDR3 reads CASSSGGSAEKLFF. The CDR3, as DNA: TGTGCCAGCAGTTCAGGGGGTTCAGCTGAAAAACTGTTTTTT. The entire variable domain, with the rest obtained from reference TRBV28 and TRBJ1-4, is as follows: DVKVTQSSRYLVKRTGEKVFLECVQDMDHENMFWYRQDPGLGLRLIYFSYDVKMKEKGDIPEGYSVSREKKERFSLILESASTNQTSMYLCASSSGGSAEKLFFGSGTQLSVL.

This clone showed up just once. The chain uses TRBV4-2 and TRBJ2-7; TRBD1 is a possible D gene (6 bases). Deletions cut 1 base from V and 1 base from J, with 17 bases between. CDR1 is LGHNA, CDR2 YNFKEQ, per germline. The CDR3 length is 17 residues. The CDR3 loop reads CASSQGGTGTPSYEQYF. The CDR3 DNA reads as TGTGCCAGCAGCCAAGGGGGTACCGGGACACCATCCTACGAGCAGTACTTC.

The chain links TRBV6-5 to TRBJ1-4; D ambiguous. CDR3 length equals 12 residues. Looked up from germline, CDR1 is MNHEY and CDR2 is SVGAGI. Trimming stripped 8 bases from V and 7 bases from J, with 11 bases between. The CDR3 nucleotides are TGTGCCAGCGGGCGCCGAACTGAAAAACTGTTTTTT. Amino acids: CASGRRTEKLFF.

This clone showed up just a few times. The same CDR3 is also encoded by other DNA sequences in this sample. This chain connects TRBV18 to TRBJ2-2; the D call may be TRBD1 or TRBD2 (5 bases each). Trimming pared 0 bases from V and 1 base from J, leaving 9 bases between. The CDR3 is 16 residues long. Germline CDR1 and CDR2: KGHSH and LQKENI. CDR3: CASSPPTGGNTGELFF. The CDR3 DNA is TGTGCCAGCTCACCACCGACTGGGGGGAACACCGGGGAGCTGTTTTTT.

The J gene is TRBJ2-5, the V gene TRBV7-8, with D possibly TRBD2 on 6 matching bases. Germline V gene data show CDR1 as SGHVS and CDR2 as FQNEAQ. The CDR3 has 17 amino acids. V was shortened by 5 bases and J by 1 base, with 20 bases between the two germline ends. The CDR3 protein is CASSLRRGLPPQETQYF. CDR3 DNA sequence: TGTGCCAGCAGCCTACGTCGGGGACTTCCACCCCAAGAGACCCAGTACTTC.

The chain uses TRBV2 and TRBJ2-5; D is undetermined. Trimming removed 5 bases from V and 9 bases from J, with 13 bases in between. This CDR3 is built from 12 residues. Germline lookup yields CDR1 SNHLY and CDR2 FYNNEI. CDR3 DNA sequence: TGTGCCAGCAGTCGCGCAAACTGGGCCCAGTACTTC. It is translated as CASSRANWAQYF.